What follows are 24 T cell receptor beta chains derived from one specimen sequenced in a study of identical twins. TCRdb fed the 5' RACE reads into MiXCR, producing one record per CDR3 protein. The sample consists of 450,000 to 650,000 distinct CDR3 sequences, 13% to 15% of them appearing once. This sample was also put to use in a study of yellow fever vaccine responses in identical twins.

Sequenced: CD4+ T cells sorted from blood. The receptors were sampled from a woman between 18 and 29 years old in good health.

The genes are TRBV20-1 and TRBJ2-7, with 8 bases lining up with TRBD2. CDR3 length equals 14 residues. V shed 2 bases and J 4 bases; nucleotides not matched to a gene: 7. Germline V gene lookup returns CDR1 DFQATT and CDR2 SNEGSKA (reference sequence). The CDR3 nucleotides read TGCAGTGCTAGAAAGAGCGGGAGAGAATACGAGCAGTACTTC. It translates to CSARKSGREYEQYF.

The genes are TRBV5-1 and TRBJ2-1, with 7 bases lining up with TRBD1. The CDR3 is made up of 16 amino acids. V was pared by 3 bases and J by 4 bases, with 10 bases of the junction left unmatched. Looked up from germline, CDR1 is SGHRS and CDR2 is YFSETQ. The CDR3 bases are TGCGCCAGCAGCTCAGGACAGGTTGGAGGTTACAATGAGCAGTTCTTC. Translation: CASSSGQVGGYNEQFF.

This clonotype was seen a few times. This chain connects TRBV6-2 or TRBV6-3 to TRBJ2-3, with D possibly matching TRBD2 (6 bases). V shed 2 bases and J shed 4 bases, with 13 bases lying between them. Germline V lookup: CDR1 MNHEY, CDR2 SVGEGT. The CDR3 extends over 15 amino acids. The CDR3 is CASSYRGLTPDTQYF. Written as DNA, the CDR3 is TGTGCCAGCAGTTACAGGGGACTCACCCCAGATACGCAGTATTTT.

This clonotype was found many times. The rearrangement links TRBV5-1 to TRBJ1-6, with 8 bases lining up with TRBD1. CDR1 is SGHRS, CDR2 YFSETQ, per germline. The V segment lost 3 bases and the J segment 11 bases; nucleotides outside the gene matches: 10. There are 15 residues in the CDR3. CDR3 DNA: TGCGCCAGCAGCTCTGAAGGGACAGGCGAAACACCCCTCCACTTT. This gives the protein CASSSEGTGETPLHF.

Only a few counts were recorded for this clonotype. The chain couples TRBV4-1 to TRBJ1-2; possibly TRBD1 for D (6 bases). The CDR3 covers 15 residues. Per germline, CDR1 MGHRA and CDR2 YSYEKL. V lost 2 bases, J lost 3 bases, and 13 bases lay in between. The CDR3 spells CASSQQKTGYYGYTF. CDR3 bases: TGCGCCAGCAGCCAACAGAAAACAGGGTACTATGGCTACACCTTC.

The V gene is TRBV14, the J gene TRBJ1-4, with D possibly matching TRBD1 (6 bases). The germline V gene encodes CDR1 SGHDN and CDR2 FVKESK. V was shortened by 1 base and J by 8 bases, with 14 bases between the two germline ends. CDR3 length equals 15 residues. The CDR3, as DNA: TGTGCCAGCAGCCAAGTTTGGGGGGCGGACGAAAAACTGTTTTTT. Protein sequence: CASSQVWGADEKLFF.

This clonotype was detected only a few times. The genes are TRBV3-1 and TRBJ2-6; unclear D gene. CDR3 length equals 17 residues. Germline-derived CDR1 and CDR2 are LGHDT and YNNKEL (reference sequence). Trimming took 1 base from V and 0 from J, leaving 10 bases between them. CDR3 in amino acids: CASSQVTSASGANVLTF. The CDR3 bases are TGTGCCAGCAGCCAAGTAACGTCTGCCTCTGGGGCCAACGTCCTGACTTTC.

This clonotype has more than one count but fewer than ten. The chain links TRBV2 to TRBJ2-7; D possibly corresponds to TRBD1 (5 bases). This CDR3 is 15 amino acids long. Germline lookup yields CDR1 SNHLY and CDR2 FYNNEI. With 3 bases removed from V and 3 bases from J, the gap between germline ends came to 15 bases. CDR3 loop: CASSDPLADNYEQYF. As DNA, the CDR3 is TGTGCCAGCAGTGATCCCCTGGCGGACAACTACGAGCAGTACTTC.

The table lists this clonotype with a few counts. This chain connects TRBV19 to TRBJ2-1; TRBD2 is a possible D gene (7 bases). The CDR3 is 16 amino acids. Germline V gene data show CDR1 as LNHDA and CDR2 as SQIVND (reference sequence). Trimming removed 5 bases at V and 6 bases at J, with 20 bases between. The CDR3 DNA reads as TGTGCCAGTAGTCCTGGGAGGGGGGGATCAATCAATGAGCAGTTCTTC. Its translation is CASSPGRGGSINEQFF.

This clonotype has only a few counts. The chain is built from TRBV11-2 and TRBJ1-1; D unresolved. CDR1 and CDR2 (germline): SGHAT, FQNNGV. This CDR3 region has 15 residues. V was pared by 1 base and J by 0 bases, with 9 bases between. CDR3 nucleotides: TGTGCCAGCAGCTTAGTACCACAGATGAACACTGAAGCTTTCTTT. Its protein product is CASSLVPQMNTEAFF.

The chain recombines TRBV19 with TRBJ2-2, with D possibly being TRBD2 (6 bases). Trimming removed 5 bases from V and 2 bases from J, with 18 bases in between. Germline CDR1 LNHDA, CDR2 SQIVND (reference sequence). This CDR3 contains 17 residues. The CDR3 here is CASSSPGTVINTGELFF. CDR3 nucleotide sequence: TGTGCCAGTAGTTCCCCCGGGACTGTTATAAACACCGGGGAGCTGTTTTTT.

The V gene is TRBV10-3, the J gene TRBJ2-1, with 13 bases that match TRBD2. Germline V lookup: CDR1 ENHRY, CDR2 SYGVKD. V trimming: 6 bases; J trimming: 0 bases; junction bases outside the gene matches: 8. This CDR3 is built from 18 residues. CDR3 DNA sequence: TGTGCCATCAGCCCCGGGACTAGCGGGAAAAGCTCCTACAATGAGCAGTTCTTC. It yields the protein CAISPGTSGKSSYNEQFF.

CDR3 bases: TGTGCCAGCAGTGCGACACAAGAGACCCAGTACTTC. Protein sequence: CASSATQETQYF. The rearrangement uses TRBV6-1 and TRBJ2-5; D not resolved. Looked up from germline, CDR1 is MNHNS and CDR2 is SASEGT. V lost 4 bases to trimming and J lost 2 bases, with 5 bases between them. CDR3 length: 12 residues.

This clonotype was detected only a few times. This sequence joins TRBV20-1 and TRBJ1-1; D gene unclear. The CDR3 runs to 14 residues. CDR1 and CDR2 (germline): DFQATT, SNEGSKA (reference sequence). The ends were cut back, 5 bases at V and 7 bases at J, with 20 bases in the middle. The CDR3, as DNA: TGCAGTGCTCGTAGGGTTGACGGGGTCGGTGAAGCTTTCTTT. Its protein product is CSARRVDGVGEAFF.

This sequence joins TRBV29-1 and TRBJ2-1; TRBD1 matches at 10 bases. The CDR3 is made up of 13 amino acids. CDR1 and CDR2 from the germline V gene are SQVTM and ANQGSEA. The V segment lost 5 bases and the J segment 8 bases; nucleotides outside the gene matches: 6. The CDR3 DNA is TGCAGCGTTCTGGGACAGGGGTTCTATGAGCAGTTCTTC. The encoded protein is CSVLGQGFYEQFF.

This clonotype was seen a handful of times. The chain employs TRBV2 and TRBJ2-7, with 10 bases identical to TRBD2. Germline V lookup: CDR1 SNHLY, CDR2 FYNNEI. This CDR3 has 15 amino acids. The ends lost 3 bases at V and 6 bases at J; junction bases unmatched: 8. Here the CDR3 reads CASSDEAGGLIEQYF. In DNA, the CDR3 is TGTGCCAGCAGTGATGAAGCGGGAGGGTTGATCGAGCAGTACTTC.

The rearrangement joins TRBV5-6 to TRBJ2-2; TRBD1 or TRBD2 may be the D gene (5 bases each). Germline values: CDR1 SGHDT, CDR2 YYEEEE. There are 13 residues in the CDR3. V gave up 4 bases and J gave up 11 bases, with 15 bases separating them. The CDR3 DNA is TGTGCCAGCAGCGGGGCAGGGAGATCCGAGCTGTTTTTT. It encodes CASSGAGRSELFF.

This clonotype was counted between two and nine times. The CDR3 region is CSGGFVNTEAFF. CDR3 in DNA: TGCAGTGGGGGTTTTGTGAACACTGAAGCTTTCTTT. The V and J genes are TRBV20-1 and TRBJ1-1, with D hard to call. The CDR3 runs 12 residues. CDR1 and CDR2 (germline): DFQATT, SNEGSKA (reference sequence). V was trimmed by 7 bases and J by 0 bases, leaving 9 bases between them.

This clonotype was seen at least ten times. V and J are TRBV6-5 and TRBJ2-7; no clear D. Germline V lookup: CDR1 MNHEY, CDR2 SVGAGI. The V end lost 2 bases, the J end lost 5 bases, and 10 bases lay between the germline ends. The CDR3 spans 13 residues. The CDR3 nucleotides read TGTGCCAGCAGTTACGGCCAGGCAAACGAGCAGTACTTC. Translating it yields CASSYGQANEQYF.

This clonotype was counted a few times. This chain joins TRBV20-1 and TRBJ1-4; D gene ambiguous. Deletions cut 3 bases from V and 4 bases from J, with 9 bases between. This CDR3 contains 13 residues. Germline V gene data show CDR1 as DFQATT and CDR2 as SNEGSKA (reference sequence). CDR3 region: CSASYPYNEKLFF. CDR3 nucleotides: TGCAGTGCTAGTTACCCCTATAATGAAAAACTGTTTTTT.

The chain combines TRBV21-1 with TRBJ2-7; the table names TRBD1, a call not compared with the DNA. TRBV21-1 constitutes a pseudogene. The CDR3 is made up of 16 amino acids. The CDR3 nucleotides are TGTGCCAGCAGCAAAGCGGGGACCCAGTACTCCTACGAGCAGTACTTC. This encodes CASSKAGTQYSYEQYF.

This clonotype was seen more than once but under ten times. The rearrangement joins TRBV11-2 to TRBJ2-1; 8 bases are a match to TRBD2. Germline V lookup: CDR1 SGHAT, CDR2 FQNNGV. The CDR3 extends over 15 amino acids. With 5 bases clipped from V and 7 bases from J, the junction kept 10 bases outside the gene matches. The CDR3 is CASSPGLEGFNEQFF. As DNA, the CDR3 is TGTGCCAGCAGCCCGGGACTAGAGGGGTTTAATGAGCAGTTCTTC.

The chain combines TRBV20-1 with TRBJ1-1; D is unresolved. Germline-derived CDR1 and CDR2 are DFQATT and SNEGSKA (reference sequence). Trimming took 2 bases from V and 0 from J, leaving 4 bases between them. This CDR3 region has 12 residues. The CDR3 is CSARSLNTEAFF. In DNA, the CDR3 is TGCAGTGCTAGATCACTGAACACTGAAGCTTTCTTT.

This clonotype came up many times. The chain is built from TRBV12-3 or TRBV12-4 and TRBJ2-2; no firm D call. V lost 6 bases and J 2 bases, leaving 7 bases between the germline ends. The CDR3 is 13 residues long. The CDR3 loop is CASSQQNTGELFF. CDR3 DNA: TGTGCCAGCAGCCAACAAAACACCGGGGAGCTGTTTTTT.